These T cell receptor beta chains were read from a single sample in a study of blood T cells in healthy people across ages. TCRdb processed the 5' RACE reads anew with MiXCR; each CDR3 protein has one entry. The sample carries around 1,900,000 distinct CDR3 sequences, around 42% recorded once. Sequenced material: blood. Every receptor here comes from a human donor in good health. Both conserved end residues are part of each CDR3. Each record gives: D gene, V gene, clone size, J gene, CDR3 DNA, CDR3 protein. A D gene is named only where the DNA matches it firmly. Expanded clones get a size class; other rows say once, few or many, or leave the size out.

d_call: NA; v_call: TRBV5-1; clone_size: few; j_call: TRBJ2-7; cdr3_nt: TGCGCCAGCAGCTTTATTCCAGACCGGAATTACGAGCAGTACTTC; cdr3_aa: CASSFIPDRNYEQYF
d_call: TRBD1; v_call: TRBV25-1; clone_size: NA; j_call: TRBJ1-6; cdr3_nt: TGTGCCAGCAGTGAAGCGGGACAGGGGAATTCACCCCTCCACTTT; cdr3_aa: CASSEAGQGNSPLHF
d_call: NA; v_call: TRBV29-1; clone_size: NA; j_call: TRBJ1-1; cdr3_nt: TGCAGCGTTGAACCAGATAACACTGAAGCTTTCTTT; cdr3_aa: CSVEPDNTEAFF
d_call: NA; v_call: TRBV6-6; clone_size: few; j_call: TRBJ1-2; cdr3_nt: TGTGCCAGCAGTTGGGGTGGCTACACCTTC; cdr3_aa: CASSWGGYTF
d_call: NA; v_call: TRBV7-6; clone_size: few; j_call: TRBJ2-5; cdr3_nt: TGTGCCAGCAGCGAAAACCGACTACAAGAGACCCAGTACTTC; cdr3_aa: CASSENRLQETQYF
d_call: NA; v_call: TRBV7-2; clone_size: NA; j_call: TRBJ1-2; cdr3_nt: TGTGCCAGCGGCTTAGATGGGGGGTCGAACTATGGCTACACCTTC; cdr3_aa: CASGLDGGSNYGYTF
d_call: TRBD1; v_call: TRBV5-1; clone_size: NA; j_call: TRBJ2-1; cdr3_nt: TGCGCCAGCAGCCCCCAAGGGGACAGGGGGAGGAATGAGCAGTTCTTC; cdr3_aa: CASSPQGDRGRNEQFF
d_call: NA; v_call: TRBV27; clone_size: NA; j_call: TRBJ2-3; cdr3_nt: TGTGCCAGCAGTTTAAGGGAGGGGGCCGCCGGCACAGATACGCAGTATTTT; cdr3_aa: CASSLREGAAGTDTQYF
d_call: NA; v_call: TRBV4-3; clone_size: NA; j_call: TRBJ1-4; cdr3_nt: TGCGCCAGCAGCCACACCAAACAGGGCGCGGAGGATGAAAAACTGTTTTTT; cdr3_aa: CASSHTKQGAEDEKLFF
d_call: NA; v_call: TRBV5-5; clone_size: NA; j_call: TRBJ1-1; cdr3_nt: TGTGCCAGTAGCTTGGGAGCGGGGGTGGAGATCTATGAAGCTTTCTTT; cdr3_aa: CASSLGAGVEIYEAFF
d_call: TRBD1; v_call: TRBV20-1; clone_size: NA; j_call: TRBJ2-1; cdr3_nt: TGCAGTGCTAGGGACAGGGGTAGCAATGAGCAGTTCTTC; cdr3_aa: CSARDRGSNEQFF
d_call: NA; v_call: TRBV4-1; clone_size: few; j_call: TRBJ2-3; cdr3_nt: TGCGCCAGCAGCGGGGAGACAGATACGCAGTATTTT; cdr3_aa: CASSGETDTQYF
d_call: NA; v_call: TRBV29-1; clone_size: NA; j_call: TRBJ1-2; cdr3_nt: TGCAGCGTCCTACCCGGGACTTTGGGCTACACCTTC; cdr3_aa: CSVLPGTLGYTF
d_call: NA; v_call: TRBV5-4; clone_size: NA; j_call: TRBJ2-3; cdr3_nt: TGTGCCAGCAGCTTGGCACCCGGGGACACCACAGATACGCAGTATTTT; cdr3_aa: CASSLAPGDTTDTQYF
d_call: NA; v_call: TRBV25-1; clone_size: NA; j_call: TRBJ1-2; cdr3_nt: TGTGCCGGCAGTGAACAGGGTCCCAACTATGGCTACACCTTC; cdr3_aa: CAGSEQGPNYGYTF
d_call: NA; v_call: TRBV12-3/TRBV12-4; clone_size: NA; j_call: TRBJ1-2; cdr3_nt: TGTGCCAGCAGTCCGGACGGGTATAACTGTGGCTACACCTTC; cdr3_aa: CASSPDGYNCGYTF
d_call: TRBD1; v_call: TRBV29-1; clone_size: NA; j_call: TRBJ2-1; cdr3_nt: TGCAGCGTTGGGGGACAGGGGAAGGCTGAGCAGTTCTTC; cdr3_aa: CSVGGQGKAEQFF
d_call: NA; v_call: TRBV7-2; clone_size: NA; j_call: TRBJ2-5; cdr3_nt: TGTGCCAGCAGCTTAAGCAGGGTCGAAGAGACCCAGTACTTC; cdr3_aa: CASSLSRVEETQYF
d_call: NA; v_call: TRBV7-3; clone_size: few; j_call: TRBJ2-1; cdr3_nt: TGTGCCAGCAGCTTAATCGGGACATACGACAAGGCTAAGGAGCAGTTCTTC; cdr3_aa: CASSLIGTYDKAKEQFF
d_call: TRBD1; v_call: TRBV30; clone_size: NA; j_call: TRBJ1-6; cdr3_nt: TGTGCCTGCACAGGGGGATGGGATAATTCACCCCTCCACTTT; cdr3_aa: CACTGGWDNSPLHF
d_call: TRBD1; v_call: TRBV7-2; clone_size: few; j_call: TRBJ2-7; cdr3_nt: TGTGCCAGCAGCCCCGACAGGGTAGCCCTTGGCGAGCAGTACTTC; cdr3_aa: CASSPDRVALGEQYF
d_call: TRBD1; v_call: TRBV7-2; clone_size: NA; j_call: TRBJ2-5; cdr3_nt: TGTGCCAGCAGCTTGATAGGGACAGGGGGGGAGACCCAGTACTTC; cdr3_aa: CASSLIGTGGETQYF
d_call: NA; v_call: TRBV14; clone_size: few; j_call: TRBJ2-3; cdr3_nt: TGTGCCAGCAGCCAATATTCAGAAAACACAGATACGCAGTATTTT; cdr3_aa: CASSQYSENTDTQYF
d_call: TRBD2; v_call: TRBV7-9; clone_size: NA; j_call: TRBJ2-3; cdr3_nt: TGTGCCAGCAGCTTAGATGCGAGCGGGGGACCCATGGGGGATACGCAGTATTTT; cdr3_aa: CASSLDASGGPMGDTQYF
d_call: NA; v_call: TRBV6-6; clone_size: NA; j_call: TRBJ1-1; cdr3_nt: TGTGCCAGCATTACCGTCCGGAACGCTGAAGCTTTCTTT; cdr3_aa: CASITVRNAEAFF
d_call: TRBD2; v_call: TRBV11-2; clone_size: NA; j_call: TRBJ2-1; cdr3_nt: TGTGCCAGCAGCTGCCTTAGCGGGGGTCGTAATGAGCAGTTCTTC; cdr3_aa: CASSCLSGGRNEQFF
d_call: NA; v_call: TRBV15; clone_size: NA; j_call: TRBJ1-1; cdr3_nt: TGTGCCACCAGCAGAGATGGTGGGGTTACTGAAGCTTTCTTT; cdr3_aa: CATSRDGGVTEAFF
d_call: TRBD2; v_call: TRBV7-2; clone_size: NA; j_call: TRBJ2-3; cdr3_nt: TGTGCCAGCAGCTCTATGCTAGCGGGGGGTACAGATACGCAGTATTTT; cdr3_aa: CASSSMLAGGTDTQYF
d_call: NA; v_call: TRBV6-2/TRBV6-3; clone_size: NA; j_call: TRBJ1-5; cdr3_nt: TGTGCCAGCAGTTTTTCCCCCGGGGGGGCGGGAGGAGGCAATCAGCCCCAGCATTTT; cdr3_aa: CASSFSPGGAGGGNQPQHF
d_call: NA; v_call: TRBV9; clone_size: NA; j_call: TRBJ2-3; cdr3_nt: TGTGCCAGCAGCGCGCCTACTAGGGGGATAGGAGATACGCAGTATTTT; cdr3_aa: CASSAPTRGIGDTQYF
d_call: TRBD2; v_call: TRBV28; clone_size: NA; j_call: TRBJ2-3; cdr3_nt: TGTGCCAGCAGTTTGTCGCTAGCGGTGACCGGCACGCAGTATTTT; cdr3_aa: CASSLSLAVTGTQYF
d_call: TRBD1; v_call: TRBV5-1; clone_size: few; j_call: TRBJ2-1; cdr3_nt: TGCGCCAGCAGCTCAAACTACAGGGGCCACTCCTACAATGAGCAGTTCTTC; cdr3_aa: CASSSNYRGHSYNEQFF
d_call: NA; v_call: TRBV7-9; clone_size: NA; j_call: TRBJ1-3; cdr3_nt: TGTGCCACCGAAAAGGGCCCGGGAGGAGGAGGAAACACCATATATTTT; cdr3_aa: CATEKGPGGGGNTIYF
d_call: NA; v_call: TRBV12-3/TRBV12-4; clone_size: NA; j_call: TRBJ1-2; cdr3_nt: TGTGCCAGCAGTTCTAGCTTAACGGACAGTAACTATGGCTACACCTTC; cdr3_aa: CASSSSLTDSNYGYTF
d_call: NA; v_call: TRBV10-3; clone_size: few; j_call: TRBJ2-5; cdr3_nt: TGTGCCATCAGCGAAGGGTGGGAGACCCAGTACTTC; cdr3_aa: CAISEGWETQYF
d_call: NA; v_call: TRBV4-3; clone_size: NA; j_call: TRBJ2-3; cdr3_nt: TGCGCCAGCAGCCTCGACGCGAGTCGTGCCACAGATACGCAGTATTTT; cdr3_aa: CASSLDASRATDTQYF
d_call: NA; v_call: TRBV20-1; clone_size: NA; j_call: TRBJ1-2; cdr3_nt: TGCAGTGCTAGACATCCCACGGGACACAAGGAAGGCTACACCTTC; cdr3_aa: CSARHPTGHKEGYTF
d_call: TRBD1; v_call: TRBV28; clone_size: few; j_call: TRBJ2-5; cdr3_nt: TGTGCCAGCAGTCACCGGGACAGAAATCAAGAGACCCAGTACTTC; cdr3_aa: CASSHRDRNQETQYF
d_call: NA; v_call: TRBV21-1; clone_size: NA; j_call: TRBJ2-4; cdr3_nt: TGTGCCAGCAGCCCGAGCGACAGACCTTATTCTAAGTACTTC; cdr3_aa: CASSPSDRPYSKYF
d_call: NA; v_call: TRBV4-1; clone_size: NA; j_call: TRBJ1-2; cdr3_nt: TGCGCCAGCAGCCCCGAAGGATTTTCGGGCGGCTACACCTTC; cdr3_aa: CASSPEGFSGGYTF
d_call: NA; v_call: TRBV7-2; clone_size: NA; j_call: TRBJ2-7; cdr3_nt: TGTGCCAGCAGCCGTTCCTCAGGGGAAGGATCCTACGAGCAGTACTTC; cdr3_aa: CASSRSSGEGSYEQYF
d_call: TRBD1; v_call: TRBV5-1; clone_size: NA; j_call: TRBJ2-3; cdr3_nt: TGCGCCAGCAGTCTCCCGGGACAGGCTAATACGCAGTATTTT; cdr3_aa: CASSLPGQANTQYF
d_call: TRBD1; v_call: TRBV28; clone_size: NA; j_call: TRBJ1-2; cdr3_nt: TGTGCCAGCACCATCCGGGTCCCGGGGACAGGGTATGGCTACACCTTC; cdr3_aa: CASTIRVPGTGYGYTF
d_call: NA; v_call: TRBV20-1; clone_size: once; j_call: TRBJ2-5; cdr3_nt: TGCAGTGCTAGAGACCCACGGACAAAACACAATGAGCAGTACTTC; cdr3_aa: CSARDPRTKHNEQYF
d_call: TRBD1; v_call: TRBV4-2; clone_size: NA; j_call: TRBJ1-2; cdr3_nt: TGTGCCAGCAGCCAACAGGGGACAGGGGATGGCTACACCTTC; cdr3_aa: CASSQQGTGDGYTF
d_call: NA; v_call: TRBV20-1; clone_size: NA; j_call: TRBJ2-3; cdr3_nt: TGCAGTGCTAGTGTTCAGGGTACCACAGATACGCAGTATTTT; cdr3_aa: CSASVQGTTDTQYF
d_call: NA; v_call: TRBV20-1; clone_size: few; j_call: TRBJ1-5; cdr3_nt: TGCAGTGCTAGGGAGGACCTCAATCAGCCCCAGCATTTT; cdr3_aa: CSAREDLNQPQHF
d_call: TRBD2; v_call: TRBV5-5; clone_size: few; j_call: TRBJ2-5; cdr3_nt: TGTGCCAGCAGCTTAGGACAAGCGGGGAGCCAAGAGACCCAGTACTTC; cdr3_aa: CASSLGQAGSQETQYF
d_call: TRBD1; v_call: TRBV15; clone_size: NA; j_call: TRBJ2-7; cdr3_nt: TGTGCCACCAGCAGACATGGACAGGGGGCAATGGAGCAGTACTTC; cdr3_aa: CATSRHGQGAMEQYF
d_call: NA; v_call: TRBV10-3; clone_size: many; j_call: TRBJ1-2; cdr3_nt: TGTGCCATCAGTGAGTCCGGGGCCAACTATGGCTACACCTTC; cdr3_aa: CAISESGANYGYTF
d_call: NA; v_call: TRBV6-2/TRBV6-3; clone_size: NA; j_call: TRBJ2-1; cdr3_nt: TGTGCCAGCAGTTGGACGGTGTACAATGAGCAGTTCTTC; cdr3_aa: CASSWTVYNEQFF
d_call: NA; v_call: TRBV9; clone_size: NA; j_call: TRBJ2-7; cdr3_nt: TGTGCCAGCAGCGCAGACCCTAGCAGGGGTGAGCAGTACTTC; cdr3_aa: CASSADPSRGEQYF
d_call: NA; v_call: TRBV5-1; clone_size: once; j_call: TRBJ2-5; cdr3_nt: TGCGCCAGCAACTTCGACGGGCAAGAGACCCAGTACTTC; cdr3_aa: CASNFDGQETQYF